Presented here are 17 T cell receptor beta chains from one specimen sequenced in a study of long-term antiretroviral therapy in people with HIV. immunoSEQ v3.0 was run at survey level. The method was immunoSEQ multiplex PCR; TCRdb's version includes in-frame clones alone and lacks a portion of them. This table holds some 19,000 clones, 70% to 85% found once. The sample in question was unsorted PBMCs, obtained 4.1 years after starting antiretroviral therapy. Receptors were obtained from a woman aged 40 to 50 with HIV.

The V and J genes are TRBV9 and TRBJ2-3; tentatively, D is TRBD2 (5 bases). Per the germline V gene, CDR1 is SGDLS and CDR2 is YYNGEE. The CDR3 loop spans 16 amino acids. Trimming left V 4 bases short and J 1 base short, with 16 bases between. CDR3 in amino acids: CASSPGSYSGTDTQYF. In DNA, the CDR3 is TGTGCCAGCAGCCCCGGGTCCTATAGCGGCACAGATACGCAGTATTTT.

The rearrangement joins TRBV7-2 to TRBJ2-2; TRBD1 matches at 9 bases. The CDR3 length is 14 residues. The germline V gene encodes CDR1 SGHTA and CDR2 FQGNSA. With 5 bases clipped from V and 7 bases from J, the junction kept 5 bases outside the gene matches. The DNA for the CDR3 is TGTGCCAGCAGCATAGACAGGGGGGGCGGGGAGCTGTTTTTT. Protein product: CASSIDRGGGELFF.

The chain has TRBV7-2 and TRBJ2-7, with a possible D match to TRBD1 (5 bases). Germline CDR1 reads SGHTA; CDR2 reads FQGNSA. Trimming cost V 7 bases and J 6 bases, with 19 bases left between them. This CDR3 comprises 14 residues. CDR3 in amino acids: CASTLWGESPEQYF. CDR3 coding DNA: TGTGCCAGCACCCTTTGGGGCGAATCCCCCGAGCAGTACTTC.

This clone was detected only once. The chain uses TRBV5-4 and TRBJ2-5; 7 bases align to TRBD2. The CDR3 length is 15 residues. Losses at the gene ends were 0 bases for V and 5 bases for J; bases not matched to a gene: 7. The germline V gene encodes CDR1 SGHNT and CDR2 YYREEE (reference sequence). In nucleotides, the CDR3 is TGTGCCAGCAGCTTGGCCGGGCGGGAGCGGGAGACCCAGTACTTC. Encoded protein: CASSLAGRERETQYF.

V and J are TRBV2 and TRBJ2-7, with TRBD2 as a possible D gene (5 bases). The CDR3 extends over 13 amino acids. Germline lookup yields CDR1 SNHLY and CDR2 FYNNEI. The V and J ends lost 7 bases and 2 bases respectively, with 12 bases between them. For the CDR3, the DNA is TGTGCCAGCACCGAACTAGTTACCTACGAGCAGTACTTC. Its protein product is CASTELVTYEQYF.

The chain recombines TRBV27 with TRBJ1-1; 7 bases line up with TRBD1. This CDR3 has 14 residues. V lost 3 bases to trimming and J lost 5 bases; unmatched junction nucleotides: 6. Germline CDR1 reads MNHEY; CDR2 reads SMNVEV (reference sequence). Here the CDR3 DNA reads TGTGCCAGCAGTTTGTTGGCAGGGGGGACTGAAGCTTTCTTT. It encodes CASSLLAGGTEAFF.

V and J are TRBV21-1 and TRBJ1-3; the D segment call TRBD1 is taken from the table without a DNA check. TRBV21-1 is designated a pseudogene. The CDR3 loop spans 14 amino acids. The CDR3, as DNA: TGTGCCAGCAGCAAACCGGGACAGGGGCACACCATATATTTT. It codes for CASSKPGQGHTIYF.

The gene calls are TRBV5-5 and TRBJ1-3; D not resolved. Germline CDR1 reads SGHKS; CDR2 reads YYEKEE (reference sequence). Trimming shortened V by 0 bases and J by 3 bases, and 4 bases separated the two germline ends. CDR3 size: 13 residues. The CDR3 region is CASSLAYGNTIYF. Here the CDR3 DNA reads TGTGCCAGCAGCTTGGCCTATGGAAACACCATATATTTT.

The rearrangement joins TRBV7-2 to TRBJ1-1; D unresolved. From germline, CDR1 is SGHTA and CDR2 FQGNSA. V was cut by 5 bases and J by 1 base, with 8 bases left in between. There are 13 residues in the CDR3. CDR3 DNA sequence: TGTGCCAGCAGCCCCGGAAGGAACACTGAAGCTTTCTTT. Its protein product is CASSPGRNTEAFF.

The V call is TRBV23-1, the J call TRBJ1-2, with TRBD1 identical over 7 bases. TRBV23-1 is an ORF; its function is uncertain. There are 15 residues in the CDR3. Unmatched junction bases numbered 10, after V lost 3 bases and J lost 6 bases. In DNA form, the CDR3 reads TGCGCCAGCAGTCATTCTACAGGGGTTAGAGATGGCTACACCTTC. It encodes CASSHSTGVRDGYTF.

V and J are TRBV27 and TRBJ2-3, with 10 bases that match TRBD2. This CDR3 is 22 amino acids long. The junction had 22 bases not matched to a gene; V was cut back by 4 bases and J by 0 bases. Germline V gene sequence: CDR1 MNHEY, CDR2 SMNVEV (reference sequence). The CDR3 coding sequence is TGTGCCAGCAGTTATTCGGCTGGTTGGCCTAGCGGGGGAACCTCTAGCACAGATACGCAGTATTTT. This gives the protein CASSYSAGWPSGGTSSTDTQYF.

A few counts support this clone. This sequence joins TRBV12-5 and TRBJ1-2, with D possibly matching TRBD1 (6 bases). Trimming took off 1 base at V and 3 bases at J, with 9 bases between the two ends. The CDR3 extends over 14 amino acids. The V gene's germline CDR1 is LGHNT and CDR2 FRNRAP. Here the CDR3 DNA reads TGTGCTAGTGGTTTGGAGGGGGGCTACTATGGCTACACCTTC. Its translation: CASGLEGGYYGYTF.

The rearrangement uses TRBV6-5 and TRBJ2-7; possibly TRBD2 for D (7 bases). With 0 bases removed from V and 5 bases from J, the gap between germline ends came to 17 bases. This CDR3 contains 16 residues. From germline, CDR1 is MNHEY and CDR2 SVGAGI. The chain's CDR3 is CASSYSGGAYGDEQYF. CDR3 bases: TGTGCCAGCAGTTACTCGGGGGGGGCTTATGGTGACGAGCAGTACTTC.

CDR3 nucleotide sequence: TGCAGTGCCGGGACTAGATCGTACAATGAGCAGTTCTTC. Its translation is CSAGTRSYNEQFF. This rearrangement joins TRBV29-1 to TRBJ2-1, with 8 positions matching TRBD2. This CDR3 has 13 amino acids. The V gene's germline CDR1 is SQVTM and CDR2 ANQGSEA.

This clone was observed a handful of times. Here the CDR3 DNA reads TGTGCCACCAGCAGACAAACGTCGGTAGGGGTTTTCGGCAATCAGCCCCAGCATTTT. Its translation: CATSRQTSVGVFGNQPQHF. This chain connects TRBV15 to TRBJ1-5; D might be TRBD1 (5 bases). CDR1 is LNHNV, CDR2 YYDKDF, per germline (reference sequence). The V gene lost 2 bases and the J gene lost 2 bases, with 22 bases spanning the gap. The CDR3 runs 19 residues. The full variable domain, in which reference TRBV15 and TRBJ1-5 provide the parts outside the CDR3, is DAMVIQNPRYQVTQFGKPVTLSCSQTLNHNVMYWYQQKSSQAPKLLFHYYDKDFNNEADTPDNFQSRRPNTSFCFLDIRSPGLGDTAMYLCATSRQTSVGVFGNQPQHFGDGTRLSIL.

The V gene is TRBV27, the J gene TRBJ2-2; TRBD2 matches 9 bases. The germline V gene has CDR1 MNHEY and CDR2 SMNVEV (reference sequence). J lost 6 bases, V lost 5 bases, and 4 bases had no gene match. The CDR3 extends over 14 amino acids. As DNA, the CDR3 is TGTGCCAGCAGTGGTACTAGCGGGCCCGGGGAGCTGTTTTTT. Its protein product is CASSGTSGPGELFF.

The chain couples TRBV6-5 to TRBJ1-1; D not certain. V lost 2 bases and J 4 bases, leaving 14 bases between the germline ends. The V gene's germline CDR1 is MNHEY and CDR2 SVGAGI. CDR3 size: 15 residues. CDR3 residues: CASSYVGLESTEAFF. DNA for the CDR3: TGTGCCAGCAGTTACGTAGGGCTTGAATCCACTGAAGCTTTCTTT.